The rows below give T cell receptor beta chains drawn from one sample of a study of CD8 T cells in ankylosing spondylitis. TCRdb passed the 5' RACE reads through MiXCR, listing each CDR3 protein once. The repertoire holds about 160,000 distinct CDR3 sequences, with approximately 20% as singletons. The specimen sequenced was blood, either unsorted or a sorted T cell fraction (not recorded which). The receptors derive from a male donor with ankylosing spondylitis or in good health (not recorded which). CDR3s include the opening cysteine and the closing phenylalanine or tryptophan. Fields, in order: J gene, clone size, D gene, V gene, CDR3 DNA, CDR3 protein. The D gene is left open where the match is weak. A clone size is listed for some rows: how often the clone was seen (once, few, many), or a class if it is expanded.

TRBJ2-2 | many | NA | TRBV4-1 | TGCGCCAGCAGCCAAGTTCCAAGCGGATTCTCGAACACCGGGGAGCTGTTTTTT | CASSQVPSGFSNTGELFF
TRBJ1-3 | many | TRBD1 | TRBV6-1 | TGTGCCAGCAGTGAAAGCGGGACAGCCTCTGGAAACACCATATATTTT | CASSESGTASGNTIYF
TRBJ2-7 | NA | NA | TRBV12-3/TRBV12-4 | TGTGCCAGCAGTTTAGGAATCAGGGACTACGAGCAGTACTTC | CASSLGIRDYEQYF
TRBJ2-2 | NA | NA | TRBV24-1 | TGTGCCACCAGTGATTTGTTGCAGCCCTCGGGCGGGGAGCTGTTTTTT | CATSDLLQPSGGELFF
TRBJ2-3 | many | NA | TRBV5-1 | TGCGCCAGCAGCTTGGTTGGATCTGGACTGGAAGATACGCAGTATTTT | CASSLVGSGLEDTQYF
TRBJ1-2 | NA | NA | TRBV20-1 | TGCAGTGCTAAGACGGTAGACTATGGCTACACCTTC | CSAKTVDYGYTF
TRBJ1-1 | many | TRBD1 | TRBV29-1 | TGCAGCACAGGACAGGTGGACACTGAAGCTTTCTTT | CSTGQVDTEAFF
TRBJ2-7 | NA | TRBD1 | TRBV5-6 | TGTGCCAGCAGCTTGGTGTCAAGGACAGGTTACGAGCAGTACTTC | CASSLVSRTGYEQYF
TRBJ2-2 | few | NA | TRBV5-1 | TGCGCCAGCAGCTTGGACACACCGAACACCGGGGAGCTGTTTTTT | CASSLDTPNTGELFF
TRBJ2-5 | few | NA | TRBV24-1 | TGTGCCACCAGGGCGGAATGGATAAAGACCCAGTACTTC | CATRAEWIKTQYF
TRBJ2-6 | once | NA | TRBV18 | TGTGCCAGCTCCCCAATGAGGGGCCGGGTTTCTGGGGCCAACGTCCTGACTTTC | CASSPMRGRVSGANVLTF
TRBJ2-1 | many | NA | TRBV5-1 | TGCGCCAGCAGCTTGGACGAGGCGCCGCAGTTCTTC | CASSLDEAPQFF
TRBJ2-7 | many | TRBD1 | TRBV20-1 | TGCAGTGGACAGGGGTCCTACGAGCAGTACTTC | CSGQGSYEQYF
TRBJ1-5 | many | NA | TRBV2 | TGTGCCACCGGGGCCGGGGTGAGCAATCAGCCCCAGCATTTT | CATGAGVSNQPQHF
TRBJ2-7 | many | TRBD2 | TRBV7-6 | TGTGCCAGCAGCTTAGGCACTAGCGGGGGCTACGAGCAGTACTTC | CASSLGTSGGYEQYF
TRBJ2-7 | NA | NA | TRBV2 | TGTGCCAGCAGTAGCTATCAACCCTCGCCCGAGCAGTACTTC | CASSSYQPSPEQYF
TRBJ2-5 | NA | TRBD1 | TRBV2 | TGTGCCAGCAACTACAGGGGGCGGCGAGAGACCCAGTACTTC | CASNYRGRRETQYF
TRBJ2-7 | NA | NA | TRBV6-1 | TGTGCCAGCAGCCGACCCGCTAGAGGCCCCTACGAGCAGTACTTC | CASSRPARGPYEQYF
TRBJ2-3 | NA | NA | TRBV7-9 | TGTGCCAGCAGCTCCTCCTGGGCCCGGTACGGTACAGATACGCAGTATTTT | CASSSSWARYGTDTQYF
TRBJ1-1 | NA | NA | TRBV29-1 | TGCAGCGTTGACAGGGCGGGCACTGAAGCTTTCTTT | CSVDRAGTEAFF
TRBJ2-7 | many | TRBD2 | TRBV6-1 | TGTGCCAGCAGCCAGCGGGAAGACTCCTACGAGCAGTACTTC | CASSQREDSYEQYF
TRBJ1-1 | NA | NA | TRBV12-3/TRBV12-4 | TGTGCCAGCTGGGAACTGGGGTTTGAAGCTTTCTTT | CASWELGFEAFF
TRBJ2-7 | NA | NA | TRBV20-1 | TGCAGTGCTAGCCTCGCTCTCTACGAGCAGTACTTC | CSASLALYEQYF
TRBJ2-4 | NA | NA | TRBV28 | TGTGCCAGCAGTTTCACAGGGAACATTCAGTACTTC | CASSFTGNIQYF
TRBJ2-5 | few | TRBD2 | TRBV2 | TGTGCCAGCATCGGGGGGGGCCCTAGCGGGGCCCAAGGGACCCAGTACTTC | CASIGGGPSGAQGTQYF
TRBJ2-2 | many | NA | TRBV28 | TGTGCCAGCACCTTCGCCGGCGCCGGGGAGCTGTTTTTT | CASTFAGAGELFF
TRBJ2-7 | NA | NA | TRBV27 | TGTGCCAGCAGTTTCCGGCAGGGGCCCTACGAGCAGTACTTC | CASSFRQGPYEQYF
TRBJ2-7 | many | NA | TRBV10-3 | TGTGCCATCATGTCGGCTGGCAGGGGTCGGGACGAGCAGTACTTC | CAIMSAGRGRDEQYF
TRBJ2-3 | NA | TRBD2 | TRBV28 | TGTGCCAGCAGTCAACCGGGACTAGCAGAAGATACGCAGTATTTT | CASSQPGLAEDTQYF
TRBJ1-1 | many | NA | TRBV7-8 | TGTGCCAGCAGCTTAGTATATGGCAGGACGAGCACTGAAGCTTTCTTT | CASSLVYGRTSTEAFF
TRBJ1-5 | NA | NA | TRBV2 | TGTGCCAGCAGCCGACCCCCAAATCAGCCCCAGCATTTT | CASSRPPNQPQHF
TRBJ2-5 | NA | NA | TRBV28 | TGTGCCAGCAGTTTTTTTTCTTGGAGGAGGGAAGAGACCCAGTACTTC | CASSFFSWRREETQYF
TRBJ2-4 | many | NA | TRBV6-4 | TGTGCCAGCATACATCCTCTAGCCAAAAACATTCAGTACTTC | CASIHPLAKNIQYF
TRBJ2-3 | NA | TRBD2 | TRBV20-1 | TGCTGCGGGACTAGCGGCCGCACAGATACGCAGTATTTT | CCGTSGRTDTQYF
TRBJ2-3 | many | TRBD1 | TRBV28 | TGTGCCAGCTGGGACAGAAACACAGATACGCAGTATTTT | CASWDRNTDTQYF
TRBJ1-6 | many | NA | TRBV5-1 | TGCGCCAGCAGCCCTGAGGGATTATATAATTCACCCCTCCACTTT | CASSPEGLYNSPLHF
TRBJ1-1 | many | NA | TRBV5-1 | TGCGCCAGCAGCCCTAGAGAGAACACTGAAGCTTTCTTT | CASSPRENTEAFF
TRBJ2-1 | few | TRBD2 | TRBV20-1 | TGCAGTGCTTCCTCGACTAGCGGGCCCGGGTGGGAGCAGTTCTTC | CSASSTSGPGWEQFF